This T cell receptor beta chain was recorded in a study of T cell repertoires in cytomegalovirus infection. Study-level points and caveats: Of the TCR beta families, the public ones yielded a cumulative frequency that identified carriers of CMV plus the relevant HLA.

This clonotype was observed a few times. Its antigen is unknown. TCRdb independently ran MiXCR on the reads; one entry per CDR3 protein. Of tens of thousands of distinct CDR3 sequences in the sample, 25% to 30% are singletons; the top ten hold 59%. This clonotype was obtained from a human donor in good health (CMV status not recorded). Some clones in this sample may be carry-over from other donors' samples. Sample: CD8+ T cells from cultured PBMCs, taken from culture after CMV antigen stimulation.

The CDR3 protein is CASSLGVRGEKLFF. The CDR3 nucleotides read TGCGCCAGCAGCTTGGGGGTTCGAGGAGAAAAACTGTTTTTT. V usage is TRBV5-1 and J usage is TRBJ1-4; D call uncertain. V gave up 0 bases and J gave up 8 bases, with 11 bases separating them. In germline, CDR1 is SGHRS, CDR2 YFSETQ. CDR3 length: 14 amino acids.